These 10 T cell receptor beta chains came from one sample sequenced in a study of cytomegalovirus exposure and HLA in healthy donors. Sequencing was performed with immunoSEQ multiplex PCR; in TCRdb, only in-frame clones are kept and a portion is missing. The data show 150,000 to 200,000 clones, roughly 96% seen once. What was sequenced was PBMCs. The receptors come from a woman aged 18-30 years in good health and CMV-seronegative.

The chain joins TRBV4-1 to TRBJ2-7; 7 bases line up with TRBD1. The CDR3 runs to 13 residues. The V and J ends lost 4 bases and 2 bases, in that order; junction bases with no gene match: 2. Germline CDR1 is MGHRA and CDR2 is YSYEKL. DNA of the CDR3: TGCGCCAGCAGCCTGGGGACAGCCTACGAGCAGTACTTC. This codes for CASSLGTAYEQYF.

The CDR3: CASSQTVNYEQYF. CDR3 nucleotides: TGTGCCAGCAGTCAGACAGTAAATTACGAGCAGTACTTC. This chain links TRBV27 with TRBJ2-7, with D possibly TRBD1 on 5 matching bases. Trimming took 5 bases from V and 4 from J, leaving 12 bases between them. CDR3 length: 13 amino acids. Germline CDR1 is MNHEY and CDR2 is SMNVEV (reference sequence).

CDR3: CASSNLNQETQYF. CDR3 nucleotide sequence: TGTGCCAGCAGCAACTTGAATCAAGAGACCCAGTACTTC. The chain combines TRBV5-4 with TRBJ2-5, with unresolved D. Trimming shortened V by 4 bases and J by 2 bases, and 9 bases separated the two germline ends. Germline CDR1 is SGHNT and CDR2 is YYREEE (reference sequence). This CDR3 spans 13 amino acids.

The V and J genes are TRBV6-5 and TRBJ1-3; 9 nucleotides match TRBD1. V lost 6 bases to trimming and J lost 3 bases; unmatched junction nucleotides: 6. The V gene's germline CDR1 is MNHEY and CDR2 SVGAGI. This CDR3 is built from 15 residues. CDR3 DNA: TGTGCCAGCAGGCGAAAGACAGGGGGTGGAAACACCATATATTTT. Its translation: CASRRKTGGGNTIYF.

CDR3 protein: CASSPGREQYF. For the CDR3, the DNA is TGTGCCAGCTCACCCGGGAGGGAGCAGTACTTC. This rearrangement joins TRBV18 to TRBJ2-7; TRBD2 aligns across 7 bases. Germline CDR1 is KGHSH and CDR2 is LQKENI. CDR3 length equals 11 residues. Trimming at V came to 3 bases and at J to 7 bases, leaving 0 bases not matched to a gene.

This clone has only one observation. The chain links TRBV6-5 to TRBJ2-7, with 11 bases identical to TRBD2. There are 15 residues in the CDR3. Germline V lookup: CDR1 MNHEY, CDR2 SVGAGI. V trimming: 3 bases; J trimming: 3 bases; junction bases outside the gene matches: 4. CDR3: CASSYLAGGLYEQYF. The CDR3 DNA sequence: TGTGCCAGCAGTTATCTAGCGGGGGGCCTCTACGAGCAGTACTTC.

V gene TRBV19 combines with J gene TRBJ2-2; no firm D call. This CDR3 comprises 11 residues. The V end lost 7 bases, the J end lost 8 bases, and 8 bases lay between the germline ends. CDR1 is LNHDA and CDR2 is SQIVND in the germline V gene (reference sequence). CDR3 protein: CASTRVGELFF. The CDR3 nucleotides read TGTGCCAGTACCCGGGTGGGGGAGCTGTTTTTT.

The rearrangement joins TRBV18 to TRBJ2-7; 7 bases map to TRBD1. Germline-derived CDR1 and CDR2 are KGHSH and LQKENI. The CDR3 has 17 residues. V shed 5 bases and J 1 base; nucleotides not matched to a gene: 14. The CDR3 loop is CASSGWGRQGVSYEQYF. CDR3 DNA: TGTGCCAGCTCAGGCTGGGGACGGCAGGGGGTTTCCTACGAGCAGTACTTC.

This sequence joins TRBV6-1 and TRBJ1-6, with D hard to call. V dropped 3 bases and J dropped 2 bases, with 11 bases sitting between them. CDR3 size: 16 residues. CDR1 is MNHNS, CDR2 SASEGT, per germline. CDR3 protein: CASSEAPGTYNSPLHF. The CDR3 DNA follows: TGTGCCAGCAGTGAGGCCCCCGGGACCTATAATTCACCCCTCCACTTT.

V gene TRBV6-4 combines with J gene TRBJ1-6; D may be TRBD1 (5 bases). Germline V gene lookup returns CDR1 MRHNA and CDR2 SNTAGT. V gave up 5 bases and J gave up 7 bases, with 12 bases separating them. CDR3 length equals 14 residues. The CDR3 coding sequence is TGTGCCAGCAGTCAAGGAGGGGTCAATTCACCCCTCCACTTT. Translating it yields CASSQGGVNSPLHF.